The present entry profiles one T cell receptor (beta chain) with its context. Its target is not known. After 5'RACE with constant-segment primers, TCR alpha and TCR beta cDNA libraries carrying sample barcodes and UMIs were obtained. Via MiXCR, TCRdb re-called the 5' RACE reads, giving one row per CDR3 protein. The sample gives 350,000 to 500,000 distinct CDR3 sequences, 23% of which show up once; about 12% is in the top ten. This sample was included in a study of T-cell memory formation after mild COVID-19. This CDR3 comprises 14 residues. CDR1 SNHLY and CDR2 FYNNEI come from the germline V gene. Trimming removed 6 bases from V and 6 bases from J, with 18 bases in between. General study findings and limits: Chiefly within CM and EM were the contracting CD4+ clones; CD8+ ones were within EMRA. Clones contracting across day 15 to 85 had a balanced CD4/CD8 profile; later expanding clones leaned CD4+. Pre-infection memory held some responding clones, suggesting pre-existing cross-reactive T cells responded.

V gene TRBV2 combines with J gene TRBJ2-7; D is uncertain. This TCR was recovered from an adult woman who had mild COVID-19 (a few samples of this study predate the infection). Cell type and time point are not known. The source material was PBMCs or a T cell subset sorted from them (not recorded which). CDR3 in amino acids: CASRPGTSGSEQYF. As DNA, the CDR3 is TGTGCCAGCAGACCGGGCACAAGTGGCTCCGAGCAGTACTTC.